A single sample gave rise to the 4 T cell receptor beta chains below, sequenced in a study of early T cells in non-severe SARS-CoV-2 infection. From the 5' RACE reads, TCRdb called clonotypes with MiXCR, one entry per CDR3 protein. Among 55,000 or so distinct CDR3 sequences listed, around 7% were seen once. This specimen consisted of whole blood, obtained at baseline. The receptors come from an adult who was a healthcare worker with PCR-confirmed SARS-CoV-2 infection or an uninfected control (not recorded which).

This clonotype was seen a few times. The CDR3 loop reads CASIPREFGNQPQHF. In DNA, the CDR3 is TGTGCCAGCATACCAAGGGAGTTCGGCAATCAGCCCCAGCATTTT. This chain links TRBV28 with TRBJ1-5; the D is unclear. Looked up from germline, CDR1 is MDHEN and CDR2 is SYDVKM. V lost 7 bases and J lost 2, with 15 bases in between. The CDR3 covers 15 residues.

This clonotype was seen many times. The chain links TRBV12-3 or TRBV12-4 to TRBJ1-1; D not certain. The CDR3 is 13 amino acids. V lost 11 bases to trimming and J lost 6 bases, with 19 bases between them. The CDR3 region has the DNA TGTGCCGGACCTGCGGAGGGCGGCGCTGAAGCTTTCTTT. Translation gives CAGPAEGGAEAFF.

This clonotype was seen repeatedly, ten times or more. The J gene is TRBJ1-5, the V gene TRBV2; 8 positions match TRBD1. Germline assignment: CDR1 SNHLY and CDR2 FYNNEI. V gave up 2 bases and J gave up 11 bases; unmatched junction bases: 8. The CDR3 spans 14 residues. CDR3 amino acids: CASSEFGQGGSQHF. The CDR3 DNA sequence: TGTGCCAGCAGTGAATTCGGACAGGGAGGTTCCCAGCATTTT.

V usage is TRBV11-3 and J usage is TRBJ2-2; the match to TRBD1 covers 9 bases. CDR1 and CDR2 (germline): SGHNT, YENEEA. This CDR3 is 16 amino acids long. The J segment lost 0 bases and the V segment lost 5 bases, leaving 4 bases of the junction unmatched. The CDR3 sequence is CASSPGQGTNTGELFF. The CDR3 DNA follows: TGTGCCAGCAGCCCCGGACAGGGGACGAACACCGGGGAGCTGTTTTTT.